This passage covers 6 T cell receptor beta chains from one sample sequenced in a study of shared clonotypes between healthy human individuals (dated by TCRdb to the early 2020s). Libraries were made using the immunoSEQ multiplex PCR assay. TCRdb stores this immuneACCESS table with in-frame sequences only. Part of the clones is absent; in the studies checked, under half of the shortfall reflects unresolved V genes, and no reason is known for the rest. The table for this sample lists some 2 million clones; 90% to 95% of them were counted only once. The ten largest clones take up 0.1% to 0.15% of the sample. The sample consisted of naive CD4+ T cells sorted from blood. This specimen's cell subset or site label, per the study, means: CD45RA+ positively selected. The receptors were gathered from a man between 18 and 29 years old in good health.

The CDR3 loop is CASRAYRGYTF. DNA for the CDR3: TGTGCCAGCAGAGCCTACCGGGGCTACACCTTC. The chain carries TRBV6-6 and TRBJ1-2; D unclear. The CDR3 loop spans 11 amino acids. CDR1 is MNHNY, CDR2 SVGAGI, per germline (reference sequence). The V gene lost 6 bases and the J gene lost 8 bases, with 10 bases spanning the gap.

This clone is a singleton in its sample. The chain employs TRBV5-8 and TRBJ2-1; no definite D call. The CDR3 extends over 12 amino acids. Germline V gene lookup returns CDR1 SGHTS and CDR2 YDEGEE. Trimming left V 4 bases short and J 9 bases short, with 11 bases between. CDR3 DNA: TGTGCCAGCAGCCCAGGTCTGGGTGAGCAGTTCTTC. Translating it yields CASSPGLGEQFF. The full variable domain, completed using reference TRBV5-8 and TRBJ2-1, is EAGVTQSPTHLIKTRGQQATLRCSPISGHTSVYWYQQALGLGLQFLLWYDEGEERNRGNFPPRFSGRQFPNYSSELNVNALELEDSALYLCASSPGLGEQFFGPGTRLTVL.

The chain is built from TRBV18 and TRBJ2-5; D is perhaps TRBD1 or TRBD2 (6 bases each). V was shortened by 6 bases and J by 7 bases, with 18 bases between the two germline ends. Looked up from germline, CDR1 is KGHSH and CDR2 is LQKENI. CDR3 length equals 14 residues. The CDR3 region is CASSRGRTDLTQYF. The DNA for the CDR3 is TGTGCCAGCTCCCGTGGGAGGACAGACCTGACCCAGTACTTC.

V and J are TRBV6-5 and TRBJ1-6; no clear D. Germline loops: CDR1 MNHEY, CDR2 SVGAGI. Deletions cut 0 bases from V and 5 bases from J, with 11 bases between. The CDR3 totals 16 residues. CDR3 sequence: CASSYSNPGNNSPLHF. The CDR3 nucleotides read TGTGCCAGCAGTTACTCCAATCCGGGAAATAATTCACCCCTCCACTTT.

The V and J genes are TRBV27 and TRBJ1-6; the match to TRBD1 covers 8 bases. Germline V CDR1 and CDR2: MNHEY, SMNVEV (reference sequence). CDR3 length: 15 residues. J lost 11 bases, V lost 6 bases, and 12 bases had no gene match. The CDR3 bases are TGTGCCAGCAGCGGGACAGGCCCCTTGGTGGCACCCCTCCACTTT. It yields the protein CASSGTGPLVAPLHF.

The chain couples TRBV29-1 to TRBJ2-3; D is unclear. CDR3 length: 14 amino acids. Germline loops: CDR1 SQVTM, CDR2 ANQGSEA. V was trimmed by 0 bases and J by 0 bases, leaving 7 bases between them. CDR3 sequence (DNA): TGCAGCGTTGAAGATCCCCCTAGCACAGATACGCAGTATTTT. Its protein is CSVEDPPSTDTQYF.